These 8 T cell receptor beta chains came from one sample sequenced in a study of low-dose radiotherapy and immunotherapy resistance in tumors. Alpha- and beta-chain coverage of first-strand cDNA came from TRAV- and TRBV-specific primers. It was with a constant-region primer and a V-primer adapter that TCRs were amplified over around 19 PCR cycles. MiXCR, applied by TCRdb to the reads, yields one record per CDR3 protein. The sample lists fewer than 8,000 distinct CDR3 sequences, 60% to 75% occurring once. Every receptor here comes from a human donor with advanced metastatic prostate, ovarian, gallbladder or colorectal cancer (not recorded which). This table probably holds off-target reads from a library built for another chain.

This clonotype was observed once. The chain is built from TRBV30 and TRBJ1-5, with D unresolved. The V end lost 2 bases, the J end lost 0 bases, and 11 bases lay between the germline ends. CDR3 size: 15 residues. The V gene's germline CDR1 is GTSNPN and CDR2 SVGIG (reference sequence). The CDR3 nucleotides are TGTGCCTGGAGTCTGGGGAGGGATAGCAATCAGCCCCAGCATTTT. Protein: CAWSLGRDSNQPQHF. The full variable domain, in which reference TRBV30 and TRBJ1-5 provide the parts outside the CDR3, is SQTIHQWPATLVQPVGSPLSLECTVEGTSNPNLYWYRQAAGRGLQLLFYSVGIGQISSEVPQNLSASRPQDRQFILSSKKLLLSDSGFYLCAWSLGRDSNQPQHFGDGTRLSIL.

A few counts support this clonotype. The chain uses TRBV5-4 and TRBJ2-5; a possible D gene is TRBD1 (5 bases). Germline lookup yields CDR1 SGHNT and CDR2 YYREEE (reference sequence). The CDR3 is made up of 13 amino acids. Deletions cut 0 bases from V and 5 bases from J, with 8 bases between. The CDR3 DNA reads TGTGCCAGCAGCTTGGACAGGCCGGAGACCCAGTACTTC. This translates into CASSLDRPETQYF. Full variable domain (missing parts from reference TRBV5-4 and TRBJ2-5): ETGVTQSPTHLIKTRGQQVTLRCSSQSGHNTVSWYQQALGQGPQFIFQYYREEENGRGNFPPRFSGLQFPNYSSELNVNALELDDSALYLCASSLDRPETQYFGPGTRLLVL.

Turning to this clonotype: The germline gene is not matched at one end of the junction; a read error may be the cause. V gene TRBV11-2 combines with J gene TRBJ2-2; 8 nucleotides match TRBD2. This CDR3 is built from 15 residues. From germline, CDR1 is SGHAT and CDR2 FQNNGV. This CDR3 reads CSSSFGGGSTGELFF. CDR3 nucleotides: TGTTCCAGCAGCTTCGGCGGGGGGTCGACCGGGGAGCTGTTTTTT. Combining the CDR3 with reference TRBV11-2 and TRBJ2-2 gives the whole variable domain EAGVAQSPRYKIIEKRQSVAFWCNPISGHATLYWYQQILGQGPKLLIQFQNNGVVDDSQLPKDRFSAERLKGVDSTLKIQPAKLEDSAVYLCSSSFGGGSTGELFFGEGSRLTVL.

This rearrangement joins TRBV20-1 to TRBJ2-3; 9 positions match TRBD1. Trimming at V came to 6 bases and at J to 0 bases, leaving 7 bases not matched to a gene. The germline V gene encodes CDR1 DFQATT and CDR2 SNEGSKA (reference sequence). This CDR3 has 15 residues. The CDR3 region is CSATTGGASTDTQYF. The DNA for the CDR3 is TGCAGTGCCACTACAGGGGGCGCGAGCACAGATACGCAGTATTTT.

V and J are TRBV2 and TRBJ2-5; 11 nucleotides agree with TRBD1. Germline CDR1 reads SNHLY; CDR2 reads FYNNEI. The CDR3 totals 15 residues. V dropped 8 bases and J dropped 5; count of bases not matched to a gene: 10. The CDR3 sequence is CASPQDRGPRETQYF. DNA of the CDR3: TGTGCCAGCCCCCAGGACAGGGGGCCCCGGGAGACCCAGTACTTC.

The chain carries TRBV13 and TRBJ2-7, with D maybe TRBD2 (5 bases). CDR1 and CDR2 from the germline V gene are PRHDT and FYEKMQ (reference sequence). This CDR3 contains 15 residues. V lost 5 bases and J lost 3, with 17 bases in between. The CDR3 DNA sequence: TGTGCCAGCAGCCCTGGGGTCAGCGGAGACTACGAGCAGTACTTC. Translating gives CASSPGVSGDYEQYF.

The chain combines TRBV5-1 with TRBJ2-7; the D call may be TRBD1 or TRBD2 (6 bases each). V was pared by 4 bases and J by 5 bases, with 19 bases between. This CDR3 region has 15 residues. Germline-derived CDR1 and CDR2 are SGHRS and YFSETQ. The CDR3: CASSQNGGPIDEQYF. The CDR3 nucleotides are TGCGCCAGCAGCCAAAATGGGGGGCCGATTGACGAGCAGTACTTC.

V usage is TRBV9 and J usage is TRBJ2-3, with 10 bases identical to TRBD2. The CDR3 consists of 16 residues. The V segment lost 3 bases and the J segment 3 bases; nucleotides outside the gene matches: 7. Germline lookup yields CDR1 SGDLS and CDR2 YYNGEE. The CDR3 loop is CASSASPGLATDTQYF. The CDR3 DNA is TGTGCCAGCAGCGCATCACCGGGACTAGCGACAGATACGCAGTATTTT.